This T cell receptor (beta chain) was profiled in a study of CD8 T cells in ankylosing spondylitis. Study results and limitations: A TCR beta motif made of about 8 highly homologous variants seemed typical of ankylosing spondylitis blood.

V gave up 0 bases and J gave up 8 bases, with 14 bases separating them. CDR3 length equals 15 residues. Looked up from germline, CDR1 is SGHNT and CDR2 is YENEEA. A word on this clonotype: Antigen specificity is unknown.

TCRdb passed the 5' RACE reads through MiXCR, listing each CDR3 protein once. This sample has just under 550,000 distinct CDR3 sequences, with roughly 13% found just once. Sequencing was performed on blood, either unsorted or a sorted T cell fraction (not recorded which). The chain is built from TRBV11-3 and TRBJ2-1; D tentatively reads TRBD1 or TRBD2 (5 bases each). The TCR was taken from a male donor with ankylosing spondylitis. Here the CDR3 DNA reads TGTGCCAGCAGCTTAGACTCGCTCGGGGCGGATGAGCAGTTCTTC. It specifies CASSLDSLGADEQFF.